The present TCR beta chain was sequenced within a study of T-cell reconstitution after alpha-beta-depleted transplantation in children. A library of TCRbeta sequences, prepared with unique molecular identifiers, was generated. Via MiXCR, TCRdb re-called the PCR reads, giving one row per CDR3 protein. The sample records some 200,000 distinct CDR3 sequences, 6.5% to 7.5% being singletons. Trimming removed 7 bases from V and 3 bases from J; junction bases left unmatched: 6. CDR3 size: 14 residues. Germline lookup yields CDR1 LNHNV and CDR2 YYDKDF (reference sequence). Ten or more counts support this clonotype.

The clonotype originates from a human donor who donated a stem cell graft to a child with Wiskott-Aldrich syndrome. The chain links TRBV15 to TRBJ2-1, with TRBD1 identical over 7 bases. The sequenced sample was PBMCs from the stem cell graft donor, obtained from the stem cell graft. CDR3 in amino acids: CATNDDRVYNEQFF. The CDR3, as DNA: TGTGCCACCAACGATGACAGGGTCTACAATGAGCAGTTCTTC.